This T cell receptor beta chain emerged from a study of CD8 T cells in Susac syndrome. A quantity of roughly 0.5 to 1 ug RNA underwent reverse transcription using random hexamers. With immunoSEQ multiplex PCR, TCR beta CDR3 was amplified across 54 Vbeta and 13 Jbeta. In TCRdb, the immunoSEQ multiplex PCR reads were re-called with MiXCR into one record per CDR3 protein. The repertoire holds about 250,000 distinct CDR3 sequences, with around 93% as singletons. V dropped 1 base and J dropped 2; count of bases not matched to a gene: 1. This CDR3 is built from 15 residues. Germline CDR1 and CDR2: SGHTA and FQGNSA.

The specimen was CD4+ T cells from PBMCs. V gene TRBV7-2 combines with J gene TRBJ2-1; 8 bases line up with TRBD2. The TCR comes from a human donor with multiple sclerosis. CDR3 DNA: TGTGCCAGCAGCTTAGATAGCGGGGCCTACAATGAGCAGTTCTTC. Protein product: CASSLDSGAYNEQFF. Filled out from reference TRBV7-2 and TRBJ2-1, the complete variable domain reads GAGVSQSPSNKVTEKGKDVELRCDPISGHTALYWYRQSLGQGLEFLIYFQGNSAPDKSGLPSDRFSAERTGGSVSTLTIQRTQQEDSAVYLCASSLDSGAYNEQFFGPGTRLTVL.